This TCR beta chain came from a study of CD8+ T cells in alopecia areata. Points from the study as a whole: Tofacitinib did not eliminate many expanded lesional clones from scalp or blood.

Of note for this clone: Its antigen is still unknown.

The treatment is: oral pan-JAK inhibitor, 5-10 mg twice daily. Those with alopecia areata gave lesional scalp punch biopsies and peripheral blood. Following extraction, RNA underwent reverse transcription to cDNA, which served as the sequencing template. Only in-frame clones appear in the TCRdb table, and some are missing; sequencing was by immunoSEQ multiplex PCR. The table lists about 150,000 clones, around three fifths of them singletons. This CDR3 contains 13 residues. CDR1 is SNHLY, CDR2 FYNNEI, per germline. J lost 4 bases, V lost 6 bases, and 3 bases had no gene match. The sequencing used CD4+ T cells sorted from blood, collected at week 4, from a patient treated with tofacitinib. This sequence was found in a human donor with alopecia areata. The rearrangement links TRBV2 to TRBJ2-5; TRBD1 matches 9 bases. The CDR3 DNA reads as TGTGCCAGCAGACCACAGGGGGCAGAGACCCAGTACTTC. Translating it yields CASRPQGAETQYF.